One and the same sample provided the 8 T cell receptor beta chains below, sequenced in a study of T cell repertoires in cytomegalovirus infection. TCRdb passed the reads through MiXCR, listing each CDR3 protein once. The profile covers around 530,000 distinct CDR3 sequences, with 26% appearing a single time and around 13% taken by the ten largest. Specimen: PBMCs. The receptors were gathered from a human donor in good health (CMV status not recorded). Some clones in this sample may be carry-over from other donors' samples.

J is TRBJ2-3 and V is TRBV29-1; 9 nucleotides line up with TRBD2. Trimming removed 7 bases from V and 2 bases from J; junction bases left unmatched: 10. The CDR3 length is 15 residues. Germline values: CDR1 SQVTM, CDR2 ANQGSEA. The CDR3 DNA is TGCAGCGCTACGACTAGCGGATTCATCACAGATACGCAGTATTTT. It codes for CSATTSGFITDTQYF.

The sample holds a few counts of this clonotype. J is TRBJ2-3 and V is TRBV6-2 or TRBV6-3; no reliable D call. This CDR3 spans 13 amino acids. V lost 2 bases and J 0 bases, leaving 3 bases between the germline ends. Germline V CDR1 and CDR2: MNHEY, SVGEGT. The CDR3 sequence: CASSYQSTDTQYF. The CDR3 DNA reads TGTGCCAGCAGTTACCAGAGCACAGATACGCAGTATTTT.

J is TRBJ1-6 and V is TRBV5-1; 9 nucleotides align to TRBD1. J lost 8 bases, V lost 4 bases, and 7 bases had no gene match. The CDR3 is 15 residues long. CDR1 and CDR2 from the germline V gene are SGHRS and YFSETQ. The CDR3 protein is CASSDRGWLDSPLHF. The CDR3 region has the DNA TGCGCCAGCAGCGACAGGGGGTGGCTTGATTCACCCCTCCACTTT.

This sequence joins TRBV7-6 and TRBJ2-3, with D possibly being TRBD2 (5 bases). The CDR3 has 18 amino acids. Per germline, CDR1 SGHVS and CDR2 FNYEAQ. V was shortened by 5 bases and J by 4 bases, with 25 bases between the two germline ends. The CDR3 nucleotides are TGTGCCAGCAGCCTTACTACCCTGGACTGGCGTCCCCCAGATACGCAGTATTTT. Residues: CASSLTTLDWRPPDTQYF.

The V gene is TRBV29-1, the J gene TRBJ2-1, with D perhaps assigned TRBD1 or TRBD2 (5 bases each). The germline gives CDR1 SQVTM, CDR2 ANQGSEA. The CDR3 length is 14 residues. Trimming removed 4 bases from V and 6 bases from J, with 16 bases in between. CDR3 nucleotide sequence: TGCAGCGTTGTCGGGACCAGGAAATCCAATGAGCAGTTCTTC. Its translation: CSVVGTRKSNEQFF.

V gene TRBV5-6 combines with J gene TRBJ1-1, with D perhaps TRBD1 (6 bases). This CDR3 comprises 13 residues. CDR1 and CDR2 (germline): SGHDT, YYEEEE. V dropped 0 bases and J dropped 6 bases, with 9 bases sitting between them. CDR3 sequence: CASSLGRGSEAFF. The CDR3 region has the DNA TGTGCCAGCAGCTTGGGCAGGGGCTCTGAAGCTTTCTTT.

There are a few counts of this clonotype. This chain connects TRBV7-2 to TRBJ2-1; 8 bases are shared with TRBD2. CDR3 size: 15 residues. Trimming removed 0 bases from V and 8 bases from J; junction bases left unmatched: 6. The germline V gene encodes CDR1 SGHTA and CDR2 FQGNSA. The CDR3 region is CASSLAAAGEHEQFF. The CDR3 nucleotides are TGTGCCAGCAGCTTAGCCGCAGCGGGAGAGCATGAGCAGTTCTTC.

A remark on this clonotype: Germline is not matched at one junction end, which may reflect a read error. The rearrangement links TRBV6-1 to TRBJ2-7, with D perhaps TRBD1 (6 bases). The CDR3 totals 14 residues. Germline loops: CDR1 MNHNS, CDR2 SASEGT. The CDR3 is CASGEQGPSYEQYF. In DNA form, the CDR3 reads TGTGCCAGCGGTGAGCAGGGGCCCTCCTACGAGCAGTACTTC.